This TCR beta chain was captured in a study of OX40 agonist ivuxolimab in advanced cancers. Study-level background: Patients were treated with intravenous ivuxolimab, dosed at 0.01 to 10 mg/kg and infused every 2 weeks. Two cutaneous melanoma patients and one hepatocellular carcinoma patient, three in all, had partial responses. General study findings and limits: Relative to CD4+, CD8+ T cells held more expanded clones on average.

TCRdb's table, derived via immunoSEQ multiplex PCR, lists solely in-frame clones and lacks some. The sample holds 80,000 to 95,000 clones, around 85% seen once. This clone was picked up a small number of times. The antigen is undetermined. V gave up 1 base and J gave up 5 bases; unmatched junction bases: 5. This CDR3 has 15 residues. Germline loops: CDR1 SGDLS, CDR2 YYNGEE. Exclusion applied to patients with autoimmune disease history or systemic immunosuppression. The chain carries TRBV9 and TRBJ1-4; 7 bases match TRBD1. The receptor comes from an adult with an advanced solid tumor such as melanoma, head and neck, liver or kidney cancer. The sequencing used CD4+ or CD8+ T cells sorted from blood, collected in a trial of the OX40 agonist ivuxolimab. The DNA for the CDR3 is TGTGCCAGCAGCGTATATGGACAGGAGAATGAAAAACTGTTTTTT. Residues: CASSVYGQENEKLFF.